These 30 T cell receptor beta chains were all obtained from the same sample, sequenced in a study of shared clonotypes between healthy human individuals. Produced via immunoSEQ multiplex PCR; TCRdb's table is partial and in-frame only. The sample records around 2.5 million clones, 93% being singletons. What was sequenced was naive CD4+ T cells from PBMCs. Stated subset: CD45RA+ positively selected. These receptors came from a man in his late teens or twenties in good health. Some clones in this sample may be carry-over from other donors' samples.

The chain recombines TRBV7-2 with TRBJ2-7; tentatively, D is TRBD1 (6 bases). The CDR3 has 12 amino acids. Germline V gene data show CDR1 as SGHTA and CDR2 as FQGNSA. The V gene lost 4 bases and the J gene lost 9 bases, with 13 bases spanning the gap. The DNA for the CDR3 is TGTGCCAGCAGCTCAGGACAGTCGGCGCAGTACTTC. As protein: CASSSGQSAQYF.

With regard to this clone: The sample contains more than one DNA sequence encoding this CDR3. The V gene is TRBV5-4, the J gene TRBJ2-4, with D unresolved. This CDR3 contains 15 residues. Germline V gene data show CDR1 as SGHNT and CDR2 as YYREEE (reference sequence). V was pared by 4 bases and J by 2 bases, with 13 bases between. CDR3 sequence (DNA): TGTGCCAGCAGCCCGCCTGGTGGCACCAAAAACATTCAGTACTTC. Amino acids: CASSPPGGTKNIQYF.

The chain links TRBV18 to TRBJ2-2; TRBD2 matches at 7 bases. Germline V gives CDR1 KGHSH, CDR2 LQKENI. This CDR3 is built from 16 residues. The V segment lost 3 bases and the J segment 2 bases; nucleotides outside the gene matches: 6. In nucleotides, the CDR3 is TGTGCCAGCTCACCGATCCTAGCGGATAACACCGGGGAGCTGTTTTTT. It is translated as CASSPILADNTGELFF.

The chain couples TRBV7-7 to TRBJ2-5, with 10 nucleotides matching TRBD2. Germline V gene sequence: CDR1 SSHAT, CDR2 FNYEAQ (reference sequence). This CDR3 spans 14 amino acids. Trimming cost V 5 bases and J 5 bases; bases outside gene matches: 5. The DNA for the CDR3 is TGTGCCAGCAGCCAAGCGGGAGGGCGCGAGACCCAGTACTTC. Its translation is CASSQAGGRETQYF.

The chain links TRBV6-4 to TRBJ2-3, with D unresolved. The CDR3 loop spans 17 amino acids. V was trimmed by 0 bases and J by 0 bases, leaving 13 bases between them. From germline, CDR1 is MRHNA and CDR2 SNTAGT. The chain's CDR3 is CASSDSPELGSTDTQYF. The CDR3 DNA sequence: TGTGCCAGCAGTGACTCGCCCGAGTTGGGGAGCACAGATACGCAGTATTTT.

The gene calls are TRBV5-1 and TRBJ2-7; 7 nucleotides line up with TRBD2. CDR3 size: 14 residues. J was trimmed by 6 bases and V by 4 bases; bases with no gene match: 10. Germline V gene data show CDR1 as SGHRS and CDR2 as YFSETQ. The CDR3 reads CASSPAGEASEQYF. DNA for the CDR3: TGCGCCAGCAGCCCGGCGGGAGAAGCCTCCGAGCAGTACTTC. The full variable domain, with the rest looked up from reference TRBV5-1 and TRBJ2-7, is KAGVTQTPRYLIKTRGQQVTLSCSPISGHRSVSWYQQTPGQGLQFLFEYFSETQRNKGNFPGRFSGRQFSNSRSEMNVSTLELGDSALYLCASSPAGEASEQYFGPGTRLTVT.

The V call is TRBV28, the J call TRBJ1-5; 7 bases match TRBD1. CDR1 is MDHEN and CDR2 is SYDVKM in the germline V gene. There are 17 residues in the CDR3. V lost 3 bases and J lost 0; bases outside the gene matches: 8. The CDR3, as DNA: TGTGCCAGCAGTTTCCCCCCAGGGGGTCATAGCAATCAGCCCCAGCATTTT. Amino acids: CASSFPPGGHSNQPQHF.

As DNA, the CDR3 is TGTGCCAGCAGTGATAGGGGGTATAGTGAGCAGTTCTTC. Translating it yields CASSDRGYSEQFF. The gene calls are TRBV25-1 and TRBJ2-1; TRBD1 might be the D (6 bases). The germline V gene encodes CDR1 MGHDK and CDR2 SYGVNS. There are 13 residues in the CDR3. V gave up 3 bases and J gave up 9 bases, with 12 bases separating them.

The V call is TRBV5-6, the J call TRBJ2-7, with TRBD1 as a possible D gene (5 bases). V shed 0 bases and J shed 2 bases, with 9 bases lying between them. CDR3 length: 14 residues. The germline V gene has CDR1 SGHDT and CDR2 YYEEEE. Here the CDR3 reads CASSLAREPYEQYF. The CDR3 bases are TGTGCCAGCAGCTTGGCCAGGGAACCCTACGAGCAGTACTTC.

This chain uses TRBV7-8 with TRBJ1-6, with TRBD1 as a possible D gene (6 bases). V lost 1 base and J 6 bases, leaving 10 bases between the germline ends. The CDR3 runs to 15 residues. The germline V gene has CDR1 SGHVS and CDR2 FQNEAQ. The CDR3 nucleotides read TGTGCCAGCAGCTTAGGGCAGGGGCTTAATTCACCCCTCCACTTT. This gives the protein CASSLGQGLNSPLHF.

V is TRBV20-1 and J is TRBJ2-5; D is unresolved. The CDR3 is 10 amino acids. The germline V gene has CDR1 DFQATT and CDR2 SNEGSKA (reference sequence). V was cut by 8 bases and J by 5 bases, with 9 bases left in between. CDR3 protein: CSLLKETQYF. As DNA, the CDR3 is TGCAGTTTATTGAAGGAGACCCAGTACTTC.

Remarks on this clone: Other DNA variants within this sample encode the same CDR3. This chain uses TRBV9 with TRBJ2-2; 9 bases map to TRBD2. Unmatched junction bases numbered 3, after V lost 1 base and J lost 5 bases. CDR3 length: 15 amino acids. The germline gives CDR1 SGDLS, CDR2 YYNGEE. The CDR3 reads CASSVTSGRTGELFF. DNA of the CDR3: TGTGCCAGCAGCGTAACGAGCGGGAGGACCGGGGAGCTGTTTTTT. Together with reference TRBV9 and TRBJ2-2, the CDR3 gives the full variable domain: DSGVTQTPKHLITATGQRVTLRCSPRSGDLSVYWYQQSLDQGLQFLIQYYNGEERAKGNILERFSAQQFPDLHSELNLSSLELGDSALYFCASSVTSGRTGELFFGEGSRLTVL.

This chain connects TRBV11-3 to TRBJ2-2; 8 nucleotides match TRBD1. The CDR3 consists of 15 residues. Germline CDR1 is SGHNT and CDR2 is YENEEA. V trimming: 0 bases; J trimming: 5 bases; junction bases outside the gene matches: 2. The CDR3 sequence: CASSLDRDRTGELFF. In nucleotides, the CDR3 is TGTGCCAGCAGCTTAGACAGGGACAGGACCGGGGAGCTGTTTTTT.

The chain links TRBV5-4 to TRBJ1-1, with D possibly being TRBD1 (5 bases). V was trimmed by 0 bases and J by 1 base, leaving 10 bases between them. The CDR3 is 15 amino acids. Germline V CDR1 and CDR2: SGHNT, YYREEE (reference sequence). This CDR3 reads CASSLAGRENTEAFF. In nucleotides, the CDR3 is TGTGCCAGCAGCTTGGCGGGGCGGGAGAACACTGAAGCTTTCTTT. Based on the CDR3 plus reference TRBV5-4 and TRBJ1-1, the full variable domain is ETGVTQSPTHLIKTRGQQVTLRCSSQSGHNTVSWYQQALGQGPQFIFQYYREEENGRGNFPPRFSGLQFPNYSSELNVNALELDDSALYLCASSLAGRENTEAFFGQGTRLTVV.

CDR3 loop: CASSGLARGTDTQYF. In nucleotides, the CDR3 is TGTGCCAGCAGCGGACTAGCGAGAGGCACAGATACGCAGTATTTT. V is TRBV7-2 and J is TRBJ2-3; 9 bases line up with TRBD2. CDR1 is SGHTA, CDR2 FQGNSA, per germline. This CDR3 contains 15 residues. With V trimmed by 5 bases and J by 1 base, 4 bases remained unmatched. The whole variable domain, filled in from reference TRBV7-2 and TRBJ2-3, reads GAGVSQSPSNKVTEKGKDVELRCDPISGHTALYWYRQSLGQGLEFLIYFQGNSAPDKSGLPSDRFSAERTGGSVSTLTIQRTQQEDSAVYLCASSGLARGTDTQYFGPGTRLTVL.

The gene calls are TRBV5-8 and TRBJ1-5, with 7 bases identical to TRBD1. CDR1 is SGHTS and CDR2 is YDEGEE in the germline V gene. The J segment lost 0 bases and the V segment lost 3 bases, leaving 6 bases of the junction unmatched. The CDR3 runs to 16 residues. CDR3 region: CASSWAGDSSNQPQHF. The CDR3 nucleotides read TGTGCCAGCAGCTGGGCTGGGGACAGTAGCAATCAGCCCCAGCATTTT.

The J gene is TRBJ1-4, the V gene TRBV2; 7 nucleotides match TRBD1. CDR3 length: 15 residues. Germline V gene data show CDR1 as SNHLY and CDR2 as FYNNEI. V was pared by 6 bases and J by 7 bases, with 11 bases of the junction left unmatched. The CDR3 here is CASSRATGRREKLFF. As DNA, the CDR3 is TGTGCCAGCAGCCGCGCGACAGGGAGGCGTGAAAAACTGTTTTTT.

The V and J genes are TRBV19 and TRBJ1-4; D unresolved. Per the germline V gene, CDR1 is LNHDA and CDR2 is SQIVND (reference sequence). V lost 3 bases and J 4 bases, leaving 18 bases between the germline ends. The CDR3 extends over 17 amino acids. This chain's CDR3 is CASSIYASGGGNEKLFF. CDR3 nucleotides: TGTGCCAGTAGTATCTACGCATCGGGAGGAGGTAATGAAAAACTGTTTTTT.

This chain connects TRBV9 to TRBJ2-6; D not certain. CDR3 length: 16 residues. V lost 6 bases and J 0 bases, leaving 13 bases between the germline ends. Germline loops: CDR1 SGDLS, CDR2 YYNGEE. This CDR3 reads CASTPKASSGANVLTF. In DNA, the CDR3 is TGTGCCAGCACCCCTAAGGCCTCCTCTGGGGCCAACGTCCTGACTTTC.

The CDR3 loop reads CASSQGQGGEKLFF. For the CDR3, the DNA is TGCGCCAGCAGCCAAGGACAGGGGGGTGAAAAACTGTTTTTT. This rearrangement joins TRBV4-1 to TRBJ1-4; 9 bases agree with TRBD1. After removal of 1 base from V and 7 bases from J, the junction contained 1 base not matched to a gene. CDR3 length equals 14 residues. Per the germline V gene, CDR1 is MGHRA and CDR2 is YSYEKL.

This chain uses TRBV5-1 with TRBJ1-3; D perhaps matches TRBD1 (5 bases). This CDR3 is 14 amino acids long. Trimming took 7 bases from V and 0 from J, leaving 11 bases between them. Germline V gives CDR1 SGHRS, CDR2 YFSETQ. The CDR3 protein is CASGSGNSGNTIYF. The CDR3 bases are TGCGCCAGCGGTTCAGGGAACTCTGGAAACACCATATATTTT.

V gene TRBV25-1 combines with J gene TRBJ2-6; perhaps TRBD1 as D (6 bases). V was shortened by 4 bases and J by 2 bases, with 9 bases between the two germline ends. The CDR3 has 15 amino acids. Germline V lookup: CDR1 MGHDK, CDR2 SYGVNS. The CDR3 DNA follows: TGTGCCAGCAGTGTCCCAGGGGCTGGGGCCAACGTCCTGACTTTC. This sequence encodes CASSVPGAGANVLTF.

The chain has TRBV6-6 and TRBJ1-2, with D unresolved. Germline values: CDR1 MNHNY, CDR2 SVGAGI (reference sequence). The ends were cut back, 2 bases at V and 2 bases at J, with 9 bases in the middle. The CDR3 extends over 14 amino acids. The chain's CDR3 is CASSYVSINYGYTF. CDR3 bases: TGTGCCAGCAGTTACGTCTCCATCAACTATGGCTACACCTTC.

The chain combines TRBV29-1 with TRBJ2-7, with D perhaps given as TRBD1 or TRBD2 (5 bases each). The CDR3 spans 11 residues. Trimming left V 5 bases short and J 6 bases short, with 11 bases between. Germline lookup yields CDR1 SQVTM and CDR2 ANQGSEA. The CDR3 DNA reads TGCAGCGTTAGCAGGGAGAGCGAGCAGTACTTC. This codes for CSVSRESEQYF.

The chain links TRBV4-1 to TRBJ1-2; the match to TRBD1 covers 8 bases. In germline, CDR1 is MGHRA, CDR2 YSYEKL. The J segment lost 6 bases and the V segment lost 3 bases, leaving 6 bases of the junction unmatched. The CDR3 has 14 residues. As DNA, the CDR3 is TGCGCCAGCAGCCAGGCCGACAGGGGCGATGGCTACACCTTC. Its protein is CASSQADRGDGYTF.

J is TRBJ2-1 and V is TRBV4-1; 11 bases are shared with TRBD2. Germline-derived CDR1 and CDR2 are MGHRA and YSYEKL. V trimming: 4 bases; J trimming: 6 bases; junction bases outside the gene matches: 8. CDR3 length equals 16 residues. The chain's CDR3 is CASSLHSGRAPNEQFF. Here the CDR3 DNA reads TGCGCCAGCAGCCTTCATAGCGGGAGGGCCCCCAATGAGCAGTTCTTC.

This clone was observed once. The genes are TRBV30 and TRBJ1-2; no clear D. The CDR3 covers 13 residues. Germline-derived CDR1 and CDR2 are GTSNPN and SVGIG (reference sequence). The V end lost 1 base, the J end lost 8 bases, and 14 bases lay between the germline ends. DNA for the CDR3: TGTGCCTGGAGTGCTGGAGGAGACCTAGGCTACACCTTC. Translating gives CAWSAGGDLGYTF.

This chain uses TRBV5-1 with TRBJ2-7; D is possibly TRBD1 or TRBD2 (5 bases each). V was shortened by 3 bases and J by 0 bases, with 13 bases between the two germline ends. The germline gives CDR1 SGHRS, CDR2 YFSETQ. The CDR3 contains 15 residues. The CDR3 region is CASSSGTASSYEQYF. The CDR3 DNA reads TGCGCCAGCAGCTCCGGGACGGCGAGCTCCTACGAGCAGTACTTC.

V and J are TRBV28 and TRBJ2-3; 7 nucleotides match TRBD2. V dropped 3 bases and J dropped 4; count of bases not matched to a gene: 7. Per the germline V gene, CDR1 is MDHEN and CDR2 is SYDVKM. This CDR3 has 15 amino acids. The CDR3 region is CASSLQNAGADTQYF. CDR3 sequence (DNA): TGTGCCAGCAGTTTGCAGAACGCGGGAGCAGATACGCAGTATTTT.

This clone was observed a single time. This sequence joins TRBV5-6 and TRBJ1-2; possibly TRBD1 for D (5 bases). The CDR3 contains 16 residues. Germline V gene data show CDR1 as SGHDT and CDR2 as YYEEEE. V lost 2 bases and J lost 0, with 14 bases in between. The CDR3 sequence: CASSLSTGYPNYGYTF. CDR3 bases: TGTGCCAGCAGCTTAAGTACAGGATACCCTAACTATGGCTACACCTTC.